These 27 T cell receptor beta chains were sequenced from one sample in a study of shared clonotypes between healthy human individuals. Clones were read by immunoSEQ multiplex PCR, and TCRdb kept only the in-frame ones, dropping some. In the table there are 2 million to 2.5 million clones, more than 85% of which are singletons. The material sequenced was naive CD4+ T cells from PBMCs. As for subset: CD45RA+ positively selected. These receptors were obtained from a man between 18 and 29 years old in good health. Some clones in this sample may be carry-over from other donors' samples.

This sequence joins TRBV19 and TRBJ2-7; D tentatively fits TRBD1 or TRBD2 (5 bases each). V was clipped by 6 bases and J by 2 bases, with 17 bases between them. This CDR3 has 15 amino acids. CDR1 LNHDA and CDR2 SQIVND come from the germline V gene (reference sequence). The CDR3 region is CASSLEGYRTYEQYF. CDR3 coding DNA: TGTGCCAGTAGCCTTGAGGGGTACCGGACCTACGAGCAGTACTTC. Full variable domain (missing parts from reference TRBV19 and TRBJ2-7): DGGITQSPKYLFRKEGQNVTLSCEQNLNHDAMYWYRQDPGQGLRLIYYSQIVNDFQKGDIAEGYSVSREKKESFPLTVTSAQKNPTAFYLCASSLEGYRTYEQYFGPGTRLTVT.

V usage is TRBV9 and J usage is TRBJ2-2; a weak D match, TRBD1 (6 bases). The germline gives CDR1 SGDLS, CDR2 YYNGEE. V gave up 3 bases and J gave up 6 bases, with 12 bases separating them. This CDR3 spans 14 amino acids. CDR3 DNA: TGTGCCAGCAGCGGGGATGGGGGCCCCGGGGAGCTGTTTTTT. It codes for CASSGDGGPGELFF.

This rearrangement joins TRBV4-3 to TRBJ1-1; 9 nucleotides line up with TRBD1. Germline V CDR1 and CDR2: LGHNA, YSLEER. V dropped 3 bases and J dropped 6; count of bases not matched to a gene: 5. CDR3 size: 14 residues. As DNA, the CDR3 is TGCGCCAGCAGCCACAGGACAGGGGAAGCTGAAGCTTTCTTT. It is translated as CASSHRTGEAEAFF.

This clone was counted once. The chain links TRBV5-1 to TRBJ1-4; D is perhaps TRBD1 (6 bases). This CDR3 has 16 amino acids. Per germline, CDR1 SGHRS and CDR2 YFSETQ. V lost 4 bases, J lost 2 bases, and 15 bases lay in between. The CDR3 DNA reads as TGCGCCAGCAGCCCGAGGGGGGCGCCTACTAATGAAAAACTGTTTTTT. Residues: CASSPRGAPTNEKLFF.

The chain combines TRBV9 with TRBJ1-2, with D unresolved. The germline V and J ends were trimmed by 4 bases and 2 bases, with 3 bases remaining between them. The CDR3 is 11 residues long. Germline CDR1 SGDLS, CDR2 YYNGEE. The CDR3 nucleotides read TGTGCCAGCAGCCAGAACTATGGCTACACCTTC. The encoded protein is CASSQNYGYTF.

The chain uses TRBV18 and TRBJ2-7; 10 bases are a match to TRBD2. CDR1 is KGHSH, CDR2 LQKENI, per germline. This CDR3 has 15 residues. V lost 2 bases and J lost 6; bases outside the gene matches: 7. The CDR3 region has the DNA TGTGCCAGCTCACCAGACCTAGCGGGAGCGGGCGAGCAGTACTTC. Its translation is CASSPDLAGAGEQYF.

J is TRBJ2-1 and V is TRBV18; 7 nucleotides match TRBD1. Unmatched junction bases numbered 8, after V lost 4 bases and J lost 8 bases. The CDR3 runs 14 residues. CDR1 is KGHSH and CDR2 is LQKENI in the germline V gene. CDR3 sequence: CASSRTTGADEQFF. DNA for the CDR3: TGTGCCAGCTCACGTACAACAGGGGCGGATGAGCAGTTCTTC. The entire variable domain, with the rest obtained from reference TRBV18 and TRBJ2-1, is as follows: NAGVMQNPRHLVRRRGQEARLRCSPMKGHSHVYWYRQLPEEGLKFMVYLQKENIIDESGMPKERFSAEFPKEGPSILRIQQVVRGDSAAYFCASSRTTGADEQFFGPGTRLTVL.

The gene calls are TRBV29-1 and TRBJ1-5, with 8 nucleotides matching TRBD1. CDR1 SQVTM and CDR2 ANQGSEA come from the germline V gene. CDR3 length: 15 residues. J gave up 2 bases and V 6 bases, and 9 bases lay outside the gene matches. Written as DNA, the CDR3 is TGCAGCGTCGGCAACCTGACAGGGGGCAATCAGCCCCAGCATTTT. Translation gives CSVGNLTGGNQPQHF.

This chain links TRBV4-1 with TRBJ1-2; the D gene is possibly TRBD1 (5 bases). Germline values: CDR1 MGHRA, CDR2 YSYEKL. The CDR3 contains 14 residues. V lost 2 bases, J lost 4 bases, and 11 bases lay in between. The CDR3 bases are TGCGCCAGCAGCCAACCAGGGCGACGCTATGGCTACACCTTC. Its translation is CASSQPGRRYGYTF.

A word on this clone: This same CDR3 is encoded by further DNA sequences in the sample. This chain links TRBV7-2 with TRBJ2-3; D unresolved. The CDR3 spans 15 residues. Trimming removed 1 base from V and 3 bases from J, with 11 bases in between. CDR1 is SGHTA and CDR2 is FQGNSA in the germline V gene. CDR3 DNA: TGTGCCAGCAGCTTAGGTGGTCAACCGACAGATACGCAGTATTTT. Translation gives CASSLGGQPTDTQYF.

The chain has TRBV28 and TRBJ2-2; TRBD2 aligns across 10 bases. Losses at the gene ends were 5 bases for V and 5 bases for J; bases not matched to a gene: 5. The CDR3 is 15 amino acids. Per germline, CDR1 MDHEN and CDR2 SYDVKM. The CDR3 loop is CASSLAGVRTGELFF. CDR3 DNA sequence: TGTGCCAGCAGTCTAGCGGGAGTCCGGACCGGGGAGCTGTTTTTT.

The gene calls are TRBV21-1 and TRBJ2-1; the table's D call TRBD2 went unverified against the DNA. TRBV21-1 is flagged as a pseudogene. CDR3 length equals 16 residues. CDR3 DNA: TGTGCCAGCAGTAAGCGGGAGAACGCCACCTACAATGAGCAGTTCTTC. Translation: CASSKRENATYNEQFF.

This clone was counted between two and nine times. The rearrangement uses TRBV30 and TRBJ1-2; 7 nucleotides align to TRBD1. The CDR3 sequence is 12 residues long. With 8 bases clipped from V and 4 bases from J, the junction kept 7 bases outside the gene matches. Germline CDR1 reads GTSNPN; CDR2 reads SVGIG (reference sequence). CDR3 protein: CARTGEGYGYTF. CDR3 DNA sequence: TGTGCCCGAACAGGGGAAGGCTATGGCTACACCTTC.

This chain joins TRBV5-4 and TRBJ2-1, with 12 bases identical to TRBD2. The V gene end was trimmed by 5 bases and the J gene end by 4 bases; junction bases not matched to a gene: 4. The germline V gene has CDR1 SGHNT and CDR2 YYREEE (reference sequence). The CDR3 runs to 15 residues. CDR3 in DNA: TGTGCCAGCAGAATCGGGACTAGCGGGTACAATGAGCAGTTCTTC. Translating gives CASRIGTSGYNEQFF.

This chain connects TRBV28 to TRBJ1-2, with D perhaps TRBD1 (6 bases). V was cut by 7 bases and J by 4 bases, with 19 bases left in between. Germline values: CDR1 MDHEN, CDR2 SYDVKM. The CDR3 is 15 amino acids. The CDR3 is CASKNRDTGSYGYTF. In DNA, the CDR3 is TGTGCCAGCAAAAACCGGGACACGGGCTCCTATGGCTACACCTTC.

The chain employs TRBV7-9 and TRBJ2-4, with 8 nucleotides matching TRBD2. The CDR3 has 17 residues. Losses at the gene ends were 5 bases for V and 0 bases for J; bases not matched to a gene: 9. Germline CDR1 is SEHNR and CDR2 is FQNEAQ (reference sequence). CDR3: CASSPWWLAGAKNIQYF. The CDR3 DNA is TGTGCCAGCAGCCCGTGGTGGCTAGCGGGAGCCAAAAACATTCAGTACTTC.

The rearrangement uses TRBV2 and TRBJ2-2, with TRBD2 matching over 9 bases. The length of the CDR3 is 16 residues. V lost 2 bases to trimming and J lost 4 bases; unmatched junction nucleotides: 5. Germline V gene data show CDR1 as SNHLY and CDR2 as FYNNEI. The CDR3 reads CASSEKSGRITGELFF. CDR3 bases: TGTGCCAGCAGTGAAAAGAGCGGGAGGATCACCGGGGAGCTGTTTTTT.

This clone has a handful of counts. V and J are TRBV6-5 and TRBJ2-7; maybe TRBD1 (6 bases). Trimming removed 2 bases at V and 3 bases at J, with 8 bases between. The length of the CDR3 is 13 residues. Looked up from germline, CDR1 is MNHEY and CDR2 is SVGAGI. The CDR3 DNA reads TGTGCCAGCAGTTACGGCAGGGGCTACGAGCAGTACTTC. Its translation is CASSYGRGYEQYF.

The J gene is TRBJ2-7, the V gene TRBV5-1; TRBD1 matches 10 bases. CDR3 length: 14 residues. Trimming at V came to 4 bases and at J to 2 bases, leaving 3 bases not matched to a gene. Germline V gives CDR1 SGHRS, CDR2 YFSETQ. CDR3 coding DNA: TGCGCCAGCAGCGCGGACAGGGGGACCTACGAGCAGTACTTC. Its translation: CASSADRGTYEQYF.

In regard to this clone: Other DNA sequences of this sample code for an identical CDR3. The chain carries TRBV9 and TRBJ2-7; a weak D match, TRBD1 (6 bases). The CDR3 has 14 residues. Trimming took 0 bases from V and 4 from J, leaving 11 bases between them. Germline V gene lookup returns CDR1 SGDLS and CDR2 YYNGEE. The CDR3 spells CASSVGGQTYEQYF. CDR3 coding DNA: TGTGCCAGCAGCGTAGGAGGACAGACTTACGAGCAGTACTTC.

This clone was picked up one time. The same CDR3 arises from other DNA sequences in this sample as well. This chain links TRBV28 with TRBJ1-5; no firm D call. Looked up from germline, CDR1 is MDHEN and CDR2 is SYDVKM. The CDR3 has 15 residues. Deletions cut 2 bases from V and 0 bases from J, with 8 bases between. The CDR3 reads CASSLGHYSNQPQHF. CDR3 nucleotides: TGTGCCAGCAGTTTAGGGCATTATAGCAATCAGCCCCAGCATTTT.

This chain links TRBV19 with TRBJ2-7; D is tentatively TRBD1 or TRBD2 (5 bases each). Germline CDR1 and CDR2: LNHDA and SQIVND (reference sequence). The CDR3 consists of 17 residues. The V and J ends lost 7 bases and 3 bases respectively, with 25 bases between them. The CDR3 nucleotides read TGTGCCAGTACCCTTAAGCAGGTCGGGGCTTTTTACTACGAGCAGTACTTC. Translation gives CASTLKQVGAFYYEQYF.

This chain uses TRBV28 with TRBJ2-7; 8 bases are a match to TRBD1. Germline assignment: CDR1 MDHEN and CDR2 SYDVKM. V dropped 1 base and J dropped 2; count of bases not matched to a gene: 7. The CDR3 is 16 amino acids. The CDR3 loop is CASSLSSSTGAYEQYF. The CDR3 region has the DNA TGTGCCAGCAGTTTATCCTCCTCGACAGGGGCCTACGAGCAGTACTTC.

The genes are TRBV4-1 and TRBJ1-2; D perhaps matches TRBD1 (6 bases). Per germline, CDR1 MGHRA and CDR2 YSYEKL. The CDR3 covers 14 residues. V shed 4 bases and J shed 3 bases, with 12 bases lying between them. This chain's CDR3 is CASSPEQGHYGYTF. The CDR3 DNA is TGCGCCAGCAGCCCCGAACAGGGCCACTATGGCTACACCTTC.

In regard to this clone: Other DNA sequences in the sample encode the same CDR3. CDR3 amino acids: CASSPPGLAGGYNEQFF. CDR3 nucleotide sequence: TGTGCCAGCTCACCACCGGGACTAGCGGGAGGGTACAATGAGCAGTTCTTC. The V and J genes are TRBV18 and TRBJ2-1, with 16 bases matching TRBD2. Trimming removed 0 bases from V and 4 bases from J; junction bases left unmatched: 0. Germline-derived CDR1 and CDR2 are KGHSH and LQKENI. The CDR3 spans 17 residues.

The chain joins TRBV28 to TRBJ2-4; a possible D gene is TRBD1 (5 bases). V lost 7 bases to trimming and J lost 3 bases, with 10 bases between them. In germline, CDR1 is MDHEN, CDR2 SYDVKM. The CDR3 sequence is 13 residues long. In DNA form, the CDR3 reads TGTGCCAGCATAGGGGATGTCAAAAACATTCAGTACTTC. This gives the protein CASIGDVKNIQYF.

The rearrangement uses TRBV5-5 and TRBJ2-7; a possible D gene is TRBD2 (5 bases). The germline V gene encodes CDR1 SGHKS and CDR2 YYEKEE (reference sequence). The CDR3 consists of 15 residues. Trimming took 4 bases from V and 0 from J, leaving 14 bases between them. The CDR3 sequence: CASSPAGSSSYEQYF. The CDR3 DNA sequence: TGTGCCAGCAGCCCTGCGGGCAGCTCCTCCTACGAGCAGTACTTC.